This entry features one T cell receptor (beta chain) sequence. Its antigen is currently not known. Nothing much larger sits one base from this clone, and base qualities are not available. V is cut back by 4 bases and J by 7 bases, with 7 bases in the junction unmatched. Measured from the cysteine to the phenylalanine, the CDR3 is 16 residues long. Only CDR3 DNA is held: 48 bases, read in frame from base 1. From a lookup of the germline V gene, CDR1 and CDR2 are SGHRS and YFSETQ. The sample is drawn from a study of blood T cell repertoires in COVID-19 (TCRdb year 2020). Concerning the study at large: Collaborator samples came from the United States, Italy and Spain and covered acute and convalescent phases of COVID-19. The prospective study material was composed of cDNA or gDNA derived from T cells, B-cell-depleted T cells, or PBMCs. Subjects who had been exposed to COVID-19, were actively infected with it, or had recovered from it provided the deeply sampled blood TCRbeta repertoires that made up the dataset. The repertoires were made available in a free public database intended to serve as a resource for research on the immune response to SARS-CoV-2. Samples came from the ongoing ImmuneRACE study (first 160 participants) plus 1,254 subjects from 6 global collaborators. Sample metadata almost always included a de-identified subject ID, COVID-19 status, age in years and sex. HLA class I and class II types, where available, came from metadata supplied by the sample provider rather than from assay-based typing.

The investigation overall reported the following: Clinical and demographic metadata were provided uncurated, with the amount varying by source and participant.

The collaborating institutions used their own protocols to collect whole blood in K2EDTA tubes. For TCRbeta analysis, collaborator samples were shipped as frozen whole blood, as isolated PBMCs, or as DNA extracted from either sample type. TCRbeta CDR3 regions were amplified from genomic DNA using the immunoSEQ Assay, a bias-controlled multiplex PCR. As for the authors' bioinformatics: Within the assay, amplification of reference gene primers was used to estimate how many nucleated cells each sample contained. To quantify the absolute abundance of each unique TCRbeta CDR3 rearrangement, sequence reads were collapsed and filtered. For each sample, productive Simpson clonality was calculated by taking the square root of Simpson's diversity index across productive rearrangements. TCRdb holds this immuneACCESS table with in-frame rearrangements only. Some clones are missing; in checked studies, unresolved V genes explain under half, and the rest has no known cause. The D gene and trimming were derived from the DNA, and the V and J assignments and clone size from that table. Across this sample there are over 100,000 clones, with roughly nine tenths seen only once. Approximately 2% of the sample comes from the top ten.

The rearrangement joined TRBV5-1 to TRBJ2-3; 15 central bases correspond to TRBD2. The sample consisted of peripheral blood. The sequence derives from a middle-aged man with active COVID-19. The sequenced DNA is TGCGCCAGCAGCCACAGGACTAGCGGGGGGGGAAATACGCAGTATTTT. Its amino acids are CASSHRTSGGGNTQYF.